The next 22 T cell receptor beta chains were all read from a single sample in a study of post-analysis software for immune sequencing data. These TCRs' antigens remain unknown. Libraries were made from TCR beta cDNA, and they carried unique molecular identifiers. TCRdb passed the PCR reads through MiXCR, listing each CDR3 protein once. This table holds 650,000 to 850,000 distinct CDR3 sequences, about 50% found once. Study observations and caveats: The five TRBV segments detected at higher frequency in patients than in controls included TRBV5-6, TRBV5-1 and TRBV20-1.

Sequencing was performed on blood. The receptors here all came from a girl between 5 and 17 years old with multiple sclerosis.

The gene calls are TRBV12-5 and TRBJ1-1; no clear D gene. The germline gives CDR1 LGHNT, CDR2 FRNRAP. Trimming pared 2 bases from V and 0 bases from J, leaving 7 bases between. The CDR3 has 14 amino acids. The CDR3 reads CASGLPTVNTEAFF. The CDR3 nucleotides read TGTGCTAGTGGTTTGCCAACAGTGAACACTGAAGCTTTCTTT.

V usage is TRBV9 and J usage is TRBJ1-1; tentative D call: TRBD1 (6 bases). CDR1 is SGDLS and CDR2 is YYNGEE in the germline V gene. V was trimmed by 1 base and J by 3 bases, leaving 10 bases between them. This CDR3 is 14 amino acids long. The DNA of the CDR3 is TGTGCCAGCAGCGTAAGTGGGGGGCACACTGAAGCTTTCTTT. This translates into CASSVSGGHTEAFF.

This clonotype has just a few counts. V usage is TRBV12-3 or TRBV12-4 and J usage is TRBJ1-2, with TRBD1 as a possible D gene (5 bases). The CDR3 spans 12 residues. Trimming stripped 9 bases from V and 8 bases from J, with 16 bases between. The CDR3 spells CASSGTPWGYTF. CDR3 in DNA: TGTGCCAGTTCCGGGACCCCTTGGGGCTACACCTTC.

This chain joins TRBV12-3 or TRBV12-4 and TRBJ1-6, with D unclear. Trimming left V 0 bases short and J 10 bases short, with 19 bases between. This CDR3 comprises 17 residues. CDR3: CASSLAARLGVRSPLHF. CDR3 DNA: TGTGCCAGCAGTTTAGCGGCCAGGCTTGGAGTACGGTCACCCCTCCACTTT.

The V and J genes are TRBV20-1 and TRBJ2-7, with a weak D call TRBD1 (6 bases). The germline CDR1 and CDR2 sequences are DFQATT and SNEGSKA (reference sequence). This CDR3 contains 13 residues. V lost 8 bases, J lost 3 bases, and 17 bases lay in between. CDR3 DNA sequence: TGCAGTATCTGGAAGGGGGTCGGCTACGAGCAGTACTTC. Translating it yields CSIWKGVGYEQYF.

The chain recombines TRBV12-3 or TRBV12-4 with TRBJ1-2; 8 bases map to TRBD1. V was clipped by 7 bases and J by 5 bases; unmatched bases: 6. This CDR3 region has 13 residues. The CDR3 nucleotides are TGTGCCAGCACAGGGGGCGCAGAGTATGGCTACACCTTC. Translating gives CASTGGAEYGYTF.

The chain couples TRBV7-3 to TRBJ2-3, with 11 bases aligning to TRBD2. The germline gives CDR1 SGHTA, CDR2 FQGTGA. J was trimmed by 2 bases and V by 5 bases; bases with no gene match: 6. This CDR3 is built from 16 residues. The CDR3 region has the DNA TGTGCCAGCAGCCCACCTAGCGGGAGGATCACAGATACGCAGTATTTT. Translation gives CASSPPSGRITDTQYF.

The chain combines TRBV5-1 with TRBJ2-5; 8 nucleotides match TRBD1. The junction had 9 bases not matched to a gene; V was cut back by 7 bases and J by 4 bases. Germline V gives CDR1 SGHRS, CDR2 YFSETQ. This CDR3 is built from 14 residues. CDR3 coding DNA: TGCGCCAGCCATAATACAGGGGGAGGAGAGACCCAGTACTTC. Translating it yields CASHNTGGGETQYF. The variable domain in full, completed from reference TRBV5-1 and TRBJ2-5, reads KAGVTQTPRYLIKTRGQQVTLSCSPISGHRSVSWYQQTPGQGLQFLFEYFSETQRNKGNFPGRFSGRQFSNSRSEMNVSTLELGDSALYLCASHNTGGGETQYFGPGTRLLVL.

This clonotype turned up a few times. The chain recombines TRBV10-2 with TRBJ2-3, with 10 bases aligning to TRBD2. Per the germline V gene, CDR1 is WSHSY and CDR2 is SAAADI. The ends lost 7 bases at V and 3 bases at J; junction bases unmatched: 4. CDR3 length equals 14 residues. CDR3 sequence reads: CASTPSGGTDTQYF. Written as DNA, the CDR3 is TGCGCCAGCACGCCTAGCGGGGGTACAGATACGCAGTATTTT.

The J gene is TRBJ2-3, the V gene TRBV15; 10 nucleotides agree with TRBD1. The junction had 12 bases not matched to a gene; V was cut back by 3 bases and J by 6 bases. CDR1 is LNHNV, CDR2 YYDKDF, per germline (reference sequence). This CDR3 has 17 amino acids. The CDR3 bases are TGTGCCACCAGCAGTCCCGGGACAGGGGCCGCCCGGGATACGCAGTATTTT. Translation: CATSSPGTGAARDTQYF.

The chain uses TRBV3-1 and TRBJ1-2; a possible D gene is TRBD1 (5 bases). The V gene's germline CDR1 is LGHDT and CDR2 YNNKEL (reference sequence). The CDR3 has 18 amino acids. V was clipped by 0 bases and J by 2 bases, with 19 bases between them. In DNA form, the CDR3 reads TGTGCCAGCAGCCAAGAGACCAGGGCCCCCCCGTGGAACTATGGCTACACCTTC. Translation: CASSQETRAPPWNYGYTF.

The chain is built from TRBV7-9 and TRBJ2-1; a possible D gene is TRBD2 (6 bases). The V end lost 5 bases, the J end lost 9 bases, and 11 bases lay between the germline ends. The germline V gene encodes CDR1 SEHNR and CDR2 FQNEAQ (reference sequence). This CDR3 contains 12 residues. In DNA form, the CDR3 reads TGTGCCAGCAGCCGACTAGACGTTGAGCAGTTCTTC. Translated, it gives CASSRLDVEQFF.

J is TRBJ2-7 and V is TRBV4-1; tentative D call: TRBD1 (5 bases). Deletions cut 4 bases from V and 3 bases from J, with 19 bases between. Looked up from germline, CDR1 is MGHRA and CDR2 is YSYEKL. This CDR3 is 16 amino acids long. CDR3 nucleotides: TGCGCCAGCAGCCCCTCCCCCGGCAGGGCCAGCTACGAGCAGTACTTC. It yields the protein CASSPSPGRASYEQYF.

The chain links TRBV4-1 to TRBJ2-7; weak D call: TRBD2 (6 bases). CDR3 length: 15 amino acids. Trimming removed 0 bases at V and 2 bases at J, with 11 bases between. Germline-derived CDR1 and CDR2 are MGHRA and YSYEKL. The CDR3 is CASSQDSGVPYEQYF. The CDR3 DNA sequence: TGCGCCAGCAGCCAAGATTCGGGGGTCCCCTACGAGCAGTACTTC.

V and J are TRBV6-1 and TRBJ2-1; 12 bases fit TRBD2. The V and J ends lost 6 bases and 7 bases, in that order; junction bases with no gene match: 4. CDR1 and CDR2 from the germline V gene are MNHNS and SASEGT. The CDR3 is made up of 14 amino acids. The CDR3 DNA reads TGTGCCAGCAGGCCACTAGCGGGGGGAAATGAGCAGTTCTTC. This gives the protein CASRPLAGGNEQFF.

The sample holds a few counts of this clonotype. CDR3 sequence reads: CASSLAQVGGNEQFF. CDR3 in DNA: TGTGCCAGCAGCTTAGCCCAGGTGGGCGGCAATGAGCAGTTCTTC. V is TRBV7-9 and J is TRBJ2-1, with D unresolved. The CDR3 spans 15 residues. V was trimmed by 0 bases and J by 6 bases, leaving 12 bases between them. Germline-derived CDR1 and CDR2 are SEHNR and FQNEAQ (reference sequence).

The chain is built from TRBV12-5 and TRBJ2-7; the match to TRBD1 covers 9 bases. Unmatched junction bases numbered 6, after V lost 6 bases and J lost 3 bases. The CDR3 covers 14 residues. Germline V gene sequence: CDR1 LGHNT, CDR2 FRNRAP. The CDR3 region has the DNA TGTGCTAGTGGGACCGGGACAGGGTTCTACGAGCAGTACTTC. Its translation: CASGTGTGFYEQYF.

The genes are TRBV29-1 and TRBJ1-2; no firm D call. The CDR3 spans 14 residues. V lost 6 bases, J lost 6 bases, and 20 bases lay in between. CDR1 and CDR2 (germline): SQVTM, ANQGSEA. CDR3 sequence: CSVVDGVMKDGYTF. Here the CDR3 DNA reads TGCAGCGTCGTTGACGGAGTGATGAAGGATGGCTACACCTTC.

The chain is built from TRBV3-1 and TRBJ2-3, with D perhaps matching TRBD1 (5 bases). In germline, CDR1 is LGHDT, CDR2 YNNKEL (reference sequence). Trimming removed 1 base from V and 10 bases from J, with 21 bases in between. The CDR3 is made up of 16 amino acids. CDR3 in DNA: TGTGCCAGCAGCCAAGTAGGACCTTCGCGACAGTCGGCGCAGTATTTT. It yields the protein CASSQVGPSRQSAQYF.

This clonotype was recorded a few times. The J gene is TRBJ2-1, the V gene TRBV12-3 or TRBV12-4; D is undetermined. V lost 4 bases to trimming and J lost 7 bases, with 8 bases between them. The CDR3 is 12 residues long. The CDR3, as DNA: TGTGCCAGCAGTTCCTTAATGAATGAGCAGTTCTTC. Translation: CASSSLMNEQFF.

The gene calls are TRBV20-1 and TRBJ2-3; D perhaps matches TRBD2 (6 bases). V was pared by 5 bases and J by 2 bases, with 17 bases between. Germline loops: CDR1 DFQATT, CDR2 SNEGSKA (reference sequence). The CDR3 runs to 15 residues. Written as DNA, the CDR3 is TGCAGTGCTCGCAGGAGGGGTCCTGCCACAGATACGCAGTATTTT. Translated, it gives CSARRRGPATDTQYF.

J is TRBJ2-4 and V is TRBV15, with D uncertain. The end of the DNA aligns better with TRBJ2-7, so the J call may be wrong. Per germline, CDR1 LNHNV and CDR2 YYDKDF (reference sequence). CDR3 size: 13 residues. The CDR3 region is CATSRSPQYEQYF. DNA for the CDR3: TGTGCCACCAGCAGATCCCCGCAGTACGAGCAGTACTTC.